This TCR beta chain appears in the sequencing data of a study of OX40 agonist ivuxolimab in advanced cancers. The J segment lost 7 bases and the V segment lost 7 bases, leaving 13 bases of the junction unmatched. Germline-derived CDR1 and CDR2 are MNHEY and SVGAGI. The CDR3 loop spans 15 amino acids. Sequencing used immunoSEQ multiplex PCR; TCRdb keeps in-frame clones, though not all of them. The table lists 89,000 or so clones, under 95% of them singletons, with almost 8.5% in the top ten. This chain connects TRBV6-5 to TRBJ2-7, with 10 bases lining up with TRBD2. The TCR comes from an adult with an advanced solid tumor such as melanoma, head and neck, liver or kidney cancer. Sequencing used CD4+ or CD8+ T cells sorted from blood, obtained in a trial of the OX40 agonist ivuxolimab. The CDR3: CASTYLPSGGREQYF. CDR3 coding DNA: TGTGCCAGCACCTACCTACCTAGCGGGGGTCGAGAGCAGTACTTC.